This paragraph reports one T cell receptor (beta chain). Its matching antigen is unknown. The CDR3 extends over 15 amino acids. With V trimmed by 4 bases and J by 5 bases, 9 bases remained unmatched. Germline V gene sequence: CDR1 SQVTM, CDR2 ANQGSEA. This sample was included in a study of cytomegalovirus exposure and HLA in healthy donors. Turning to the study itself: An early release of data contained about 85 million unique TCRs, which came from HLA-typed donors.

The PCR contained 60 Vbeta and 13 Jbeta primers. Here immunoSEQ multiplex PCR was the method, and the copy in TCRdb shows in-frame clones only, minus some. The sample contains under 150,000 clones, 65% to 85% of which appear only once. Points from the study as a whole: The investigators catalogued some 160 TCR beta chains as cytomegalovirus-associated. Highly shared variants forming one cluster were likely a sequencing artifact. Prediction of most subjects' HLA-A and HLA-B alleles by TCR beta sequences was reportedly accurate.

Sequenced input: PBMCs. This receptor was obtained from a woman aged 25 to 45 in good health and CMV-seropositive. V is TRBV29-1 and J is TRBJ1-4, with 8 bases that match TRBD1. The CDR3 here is CSVAGRQGSNEKLFF. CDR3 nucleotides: TGCAGCGTTGCCGGCCGACAGGGGTCCAATGAAAAACTGTTTTTT.